This T cell receptor (beta chain) was sequenced for a study of T cell repertoires in cytomegalovirus infection. The CDR3 is made up of 14 amino acids. The V gene lost 4 bases and the J gene lost 4 bases, with 8 bases spanning the gap. Germline-derived CDR1 and CDR2 are LNHNV and YYDKDF (reference sequence). In TCRdb, the reads were re-called with MiXCR into one record per CDR3 protein. Of some 600,000 distinct CDR3 sequences in the sample, 20% to 25% were seen once. Sequenced sample: CD8+ T cells from PBMCs. The TCR sequence derives from a human donor in good health (CMV status not recorded). Some clones in this sample may be carry-over from other donors' samples. V and J are TRBV15 and TRBJ2-6, with D possibly being TRBD2 (5 bases). CDR3 sequence (DNA): TGTGCCACCAGCATGGACTCCGGGGCCAACGTCCTGACTTTC. It is translated as CATSMDSGANVLTF. Full variable domain (missing parts from reference TRBV15 and TRBJ2-6): DAMVIQNPRYQVTQFGKPVTLSCSQTLNHNVMYWYQQKSSQAPKLLFHYYDKDFNNEADTPDNFQSRRPNTSFCFLDIRSPGLGDTAMYLCATSMDSGANVLTFGAGSRLTVL.